One and the same sample provided the 13 T cell receptor beta chains below, sequenced in a study of regulatory T cells in long-lasting Graves disease. With iRepertoire HTBI primers and Arm-PCR of CDR3 regions, TCR beta libraries were built. TCRdb processed the multiplex PCR reads anew with MiXCR; each CDR3 protein has one entry. Here the sample spans about 470,000 distinct CDR3 sequences, roughly a fifth being singletons. The sample's time point: persistent/refractory GD, antithyroid drugs over 5 years with positive TRAb. Preparation of the TCR library used RNA extracted from PBMCs. This specimen consisted of peripheral blood mononuclear cells (PBMCs), obtained when the disease was refractory, from a patient treated with antithyroid drugs. Every receptor here comes from a female donor with Graves disease.

This clonotype was seen a handful of times. The chain uses TRBV7-9 and TRBJ1-5; TRBD1 matches 9 bases. Germline lookup yields CDR1 SEHNR and CDR2 FQNEAQ (reference sequence). Trimming removed 5 bases from V and 2 bases from J; junction bases left unmatched: 10. The CDR3 has 17 amino acids. Here the CDR3 DNA reads TGTGCCAGCAGCCGCTCGACAGGGGGAGTCGGCAATCAGCCCCAGCATTTT. This codes for CASSRSTGGVGNQPQHF.

The V and J genes are TRBV7-9 and TRBJ1-6, with TRBD1 matching over 10 bases. The length of the CDR3 is 17 residues. The germline V gene encodes CDR1 SEHNR and CDR2 FQNEAQ (reference sequence). The V and J ends lost 5 bases and 0 bases, in that order; junction bases with no gene match: 4. CDR3 bases: TGTGCCAGCAGCGGGGGGACAGGGGACTCCTATAATTCACCCCTCCACTTT. Protein: CASSGGTGDSYNSPLHF.

The chain combines TRBV11-2 with TRBJ2-5; tentatively, D is TRBD2 (7 bases). Deletions cut 4 bases from V and 5 bases from J, with 23 bases between. This CDR3 contains 17 residues. CDR1 and CDR2 (germline): SGHAT, FQNNGV. The chain's CDR3 is CASSYPWGGDLGETQYF. DNA for the CDR3: TGTGCCAGCAGCTACCCGTGGGGGGGCGACCTCGGGGAGACCCAGTACTTC.

This clonotype has just a few counts. The chain combines TRBV19 with TRBJ2-7; 8 bases agree with TRBD1. V lost 4 bases, J lost 2 bases, and 7 bases stayed unmatched. Germline-derived CDR1 and CDR2 are LNHDA and SQIVND (reference sequence). CDR3 length: 15 residues. CDR3 sequence reads: CASSTLQGEPYEQYF. CDR3 DNA sequence: TGTGCCAGTAGTACCTTACAGGGGGAGCCCTACGAGCAGTACTTC.

This clonotype showed up many times. The J gene is TRBJ1-2, the V gene TRBV12-3 or TRBV12-4, with D unclear. The CDR3 is 14 residues long. V lost 4 bases and J 4 bases, leaving 13 bases between the germline ends. As DNA, the CDR3 is TGTGCCAGCAGTTCCCCCGGGGAAAGCTATGGCTACACCTTC. It specifies CASSSPGESYGYTF.

The chain employs TRBV7-9 and TRBJ1-2, with D perhaps TRBD1 (6 bases). Trimming shortened V by 0 bases and J by 7 bases, and 12 bases separated the two germline ends. CDR1 and CDR2 from the germline V gene are SEHNR and FQNEAQ (reference sequence). The CDR3 consists of 14 residues. The DNA for the CDR3 is TGTGCCAGCAGCTTAGCCCAGGGGATGGGTGGCTACACCTTC. Translation gives CASSLAQGMGGYTF.

This clonotype was observed many times. The rearrangement links TRBV5-1 to TRBJ2-7, with 9 bases aligning to TRBD2. V shed 0 bases, J shed 6 bases, and the junction held 7 bases outside the gene matches. There are 15 residues in the CDR3. Per germline, CDR1 SGHRS and CDR2 YFSETQ. CDR3 region: CASSLVAGASGEQYF. The CDR3 coding sequence is TGCGCCAGCAGCTTGGTAGCGGGGGCGTCCGGCGAGCAGTACTTC.

The sample holds many counts of this clonotype. This chain uses TRBV28 with TRBJ1-5; D ambiguous. The CDR3 is 14 amino acids. In germline, CDR1 is MDHEN, CDR2 SYDVKM. V was pared by 1 base and J by 2 bases, with 6 bases between. The CDR3 loop is CASSLSLGNQPQHF. The CDR3 DNA reads TGTGCCAGCAGTTTATCTTTGGGCAATCAGCCCCAGCATTTT.

This clonotype was found many times. This chain connects TRBV28 to TRBJ2-5; 15 nucleotides agree with TRBD2. Per the germline V gene, CDR1 is MDHEN and CDR2 is SYDVKM. J was trimmed by 5 bases and V by 5 bases; bases with no gene match: 15. The CDR3 consists of 19 residues. The CDR3 sequence is CASSLTLWTSGGAGETQYF. In DNA form, the CDR3 reads TGTGCCAGCAGTCTGACCCTCTGGACTAGCGGGGGGGCTGGGGAGACCCAGTACTTC.

This clonotype was detected only a few times. The chain links TRBV19 to TRBJ2-2; 10 nucleotides match TRBD1. The CDR3 runs 15 residues. Germline-derived CDR1 and CDR2 are LNHDA and SQIVND (reference sequence). The trim removed 6 bases at V and 4 bases at J, leaving 5 bases unmatched. The CDR3 DNA is TGTGCCAGTAGAACAGACAGGGGGCTCACCGGGGAGCTGTTTTTT. It is translated as CASRTDRGLTGELFF.

This clonotype was recorded many times. The gene calls are TRBV28 and TRBJ2-5; tentative D call: TRBD1 (5 bases). Germline loops: CDR1 MDHEN, CDR2 SYDVKM. Trimming took 5 bases from V and 5 from J, leaving 21 bases between them. The CDR3 extends over 16 amino acids. CDR3 residues: CASSDTTGAPRETQYF. CDR3 in DNA: TGTGCCAGCAGTGATACCACAGGCGCCCCCCGGGAGACCCAGTACTTC.

The rearrangement links TRBV6-1 to TRBJ2-3; D may be TRBD2 (5 bases). This CDR3 has 14 residues. V lost 6 bases and J 7 bases, leaving 17 bases between the germline ends. Looked up from germline, CDR1 is MNHNS and CDR2 is SASEGT. The CDR3 DNA follows: TGTGCCAGCAGGTCCAGCGGTTCCGGGAATACGCAGTATTTT. It yields the protein CASRSSGSGNTQYF.

This clonotype was found a few times. This sequence joins TRBV7-9 and TRBJ2-7; D is unclear. This CDR3 contains 15 residues. Germline loops: CDR1 SEHNR, CDR2 FQNEAQ (reference sequence). Trimming left V 1 base short and J 2 bases short, with 12 bases between. DNA for the CDR3: TGTGCCAGCAGCTTAGATTATGTGGCCCCCTACGAGCAGTACTTC. This translates into CASSLDYVAPYEQYF.